The 17 T cell receptor beta chains presented below share a single source sample, sequenced in a study of CD8+ T cells in alopecia areata. TCR sequencing used cDNA made by reverse transcription of extracted RNA. Some clones are missing from TCRdb's copy, which holds only in-frame ones; the method was immunoSEQ multiplex PCR. The specimen has 270,000 or so clones, none found just once. Researchers sorted pooled cutaneous lymph node cells on the basis of CD4, CD8alpha, NKG2D, NKG2ACE and other markers. Sequenced input: CD4+ T cells sorted from a lymph node. The source is a C3H/HeJ mouse with alopecia areata. The strain's MHC: H2-k.

Details on this clone: Mouse gene names apply. Coverage ceases 4 residues before the CDR3 finishes, and the germline J gene fills in the end. V is TRBV31 and J is TRBJ2-2; possible D gene TRBD1, 5 bases. The CDR3 loop spans 14 amino acids. From germline, CDR1 is GKSSPN and CDR2 SITVG. This CDR3 reads CAWSLPRVSGQLYF. Incomplete CDR3 DNA: TGTGCCTGGAGTCTCCCCAGGGTCAGCGGG.

This clone appeared a few times. The gene symbols are mouse symbols. The read finishes 3 residues shy of the CDR3 end, and the germline J gene is used to complete it. Other nucleotide sequences from this sample produce the same CDR3. The rearrangement links TRBV19 to TRBJ1-6, with D unclear. TRBJ1-6 is an open reading frame, and its role is uncertain. Germline loops: CDR1 FNHDT, CDR2 SITEND (reference sequence). Trimming shortened V by 3 bases and J by 3 bases, and 4 bases separated the two germline ends. The CDR3 runs to 13 residues. CDR3 residues: CASSRGYNSPLYF. The CDR3 bases that were read are TGTGCCAGCAGTAGGGGCTATAATTCGCCC.

This clone occurred many times. Any gene name here is a mouse gene name. The read halts 4 residues ahead of the CDR3 end, with the missing end drawn from the germline J gene. This chain links TRBV12-1 with TRBJ1-2, with 9 bases that match TRBD1. Per germline, CDR1 SGHSN and CDR2 HYEKVE. CDR3 length: 15 residues. The trim removed 0 bases at V and 4 bases at J, leaving 5 bases unmatched. The CDR3 sequence: CASSLVTGGSSDYTF. The CDR3 DNA, read in part, is TGTGCCAGCTCTCTCGTTACAGGGGGCAGCTCC.

Notes on this clone: The gene symbols are mouse symbols. The read terminates 4 residues ahead of where the CDR3 ends, so the germline J gene completes it. The rearrangement joins TRBV17 to TRBJ2-1; 8 nucleotides line up with TRBD2. Germline CDR1 is MNHDT and CDR2 is YYDKIL. V lost 1 base and J lost 2; bases outside the gene matches: 1. CDR3 length equals 15 residues. CDR3 residues: CASSRGWGDYAEQFF. Partial CDR3 DNA: TGTGCTAGCAGTAGAGGCTGGGGGGACTATGCT. Looking up the rest from reference TRBV17 and TRBJ2-1 gives the full variable domain: DTTVKQNPRYKLARVGKPVNLICSQTMNHDTMYWYQKKPNQAPKLLLFYYDKILNREADTFEKFQSSRPNNSFCSLYIGSAGLEYSAMYLCASSRGWGDYAEQFFGPGTRLTVL.

Worth noting for this clone: The listed genes are named as in mouse. Read data end 4 residues before the CDR3 end; the end is taken from the germline J gene. The chain employs TRBV31 and TRBJ2-1; 8 bases fit TRBD2. Trimming cost V 4 bases and J 0 bases; bases outside gene matches: 2. The germline V gene encodes CDR1 GKSSPN and CDR2 SITVG. This CDR3 has 14 residues. CDR3 region: CAWNWGNNYAEQFF. The DNA read from the CDR3 is TGTGCCTGGAACTGGGGGAATAACTATGCT.

This clone was picked up a small number of times. Gene names and germline match the mouse. The CDR3 end lies 3 residues beyond the end of the read and is filled in from the germline J gene. The rearrangement uses TRBV13-1 and TRBJ1-6; D not resolved. TRBJ1-6 is an open reading frame whose function is uncertain. V lost 2 bases and J 2 bases, leaving 8 bases between the germline ends. The CDR3 spans 15 residues. CDR1 and CDR2 (germline): NSHNY, SYGAGN. This chain's CDR3 is CASSEMTTYNSPLYF. CDR3 DNA, as far as it was read: TGTGCCAGCAGTGAGATGACAACCTATAATTCGCCC.

The table lists this clone with a few counts. Germline and genes: mouse. Read sequence stops 4 residues before the CDR3 end, and the germline J gene provides the missing end. The rearrangement links TRBV13-1 to TRBJ1-1; D might be TRBD1 (5 bases). Germline V CDR1 and CDR2: NSHNY, SYGAGN. CDR3 length equals 16 residues. The germline V and J ends were trimmed by 3 bases and 0 bases, with 15 bases remaining between them. Incomplete CDR3 DNA: TGTGCCAGCAGTGGCCCTTACAGGAGTGCAAACACA. It yields the protein CASSGPYRSANT. The CDR3 reads in full as CASSGPYRSANTEVFF.

Of note for this clone: The genes are named according to mouse. The read terminates 4 residues ahead of where the CDR3 ends, so the germline J gene completes it. The sample contains more than one DNA sequence encoding this CDR3. V usage is TRBV19 and J usage is TRBJ2-2; possible D gene TRBD1, 5 bases. Trimming removed 2 bases from V and 4 bases from J, with 9 bases in between. The CDR3 has 14 amino acids. The germline CDR1 and CDR2 sequences are FNHDT and SITEND (reference sequence). The sequenced part of the CDR3 DNA is TGTGCCAGCAGTATCCCAGGGAGCACCGGG. Protein sequence: CASSIPGSTG. The complete CDR3 sequence is CASSIPGSTGQLYF.

In regard to this clone: Gene names refer to mouse genes. The read terminates 4 residues ahead of where the CDR3 ends, so the germline J gene completes it. This chain connects TRBV5 to TRBJ1-2; D not resolved. The CDR3 is 12 residues long. Germline loops: CDR1 LGHNA, CDR2 YNLKQL (reference sequence). V was pared by 2 bases and J by 2 bases, with 3 bases between. CDR3: CASSQQNSDYTF. The part of the CDR3 DNA that was read is TGTGCCAGCAGCCAACAGAACTCC.

This clone was observed a few times. Mouse germline and gene names are used. The read ends 4 residues early relative to the CDR3; the germline J gene fills the gap. The chain has TRBV17 and TRBJ2-1, with 14 bases identical to TRBD2. The CDR3 runs 15 residues. Germline CDR1 is MNHDT and CDR2 is YYDKIL. V trimming: 3 bases; J trimming: 6 bases; junction bases outside the gene matches: 1. The CDR3 spells CASSRGLGGLAEQFF. The covered CDR3 bases are TGTGCTAGCAGTAGGGGACTGGGGGGGCTTGCT.

A remark on this clone: Gene and germline names: mouse. The CDR3 end falls 4 residues outside the read, so it is completed with the germline J gene. In the same sample, other DNA sequences code for this CDR3. This sequence joins TRBV13-3 and TRBJ2-7, with D uncertain. Germline V gene lookup returns CDR1 NNHDY and CDR2 SYVADS. Trimming took 3 bases from V and 3 from J, leaving 4 bases between them. The CDR3 runs to 11 residues. The CDR3 loop is CASSANYEQYF. CDR3 DNA (partial): TGTGCCAGCAGTGCAAACTAT.

This clone was counted a few times. These gene names are mouse names. The CDR3 end falls 4 residues outside the read, so it is completed with the germline J gene. Other DNA sequences of this sample code for an identical CDR3. The V call is TRBV17, the J call TRBJ2-5; 9 bases are a match to TRBD1. Per the germline V gene, CDR1 is MNHDT and CDR2 is YYDKIL. The ends lost 3 bases at V and 2 bases at J; junction bases unmatched: 3. The length of the CDR3 is 15 residues. CDR3 protein: CASSRDRGGQDTQYF. The CDR3 bases that were read are TGTGCTAGCAGTAGGGACAGGGGCGGCCAAGAC.

On this clone: Gene names are mouse gene names. From the germline J gene comes the end of the CDR3, since the read stops 3 residues before it. The chain uses TRBV13-1 and TRBJ1-6; a possible D gene is TRBD1 (5 bases). TRBJ1-6 is recorded as an ORF, its role being uncertain. The length of the CDR3 is 15 residues. V lost 3 bases and J 1 base, leaving 8 bases between the germline ends. Per germline, CDR1 NSHNY and CDR2 SYGAGN. The DNA read from the CDR3 is TGTGCCAGCAGTGTTCGACAGTCCTATAATTCGCCC. Translating gives CASSVRQSYNSP. The whole CDR3 region reads CASSVRQSYNSPLYF.

This clone was recorded a few times. Genes and germline are mouse. Coverage ceases 4 residues before the CDR3 finishes, and the germline J gene fills in the end. The chain carries TRBV13-1 and TRBJ2-2; D perhaps matches TRBD2 (6 bases). V was pared by 4 bases and J by 0 bases, with 10 bases between. Germline loops: CDR1 NSHNY, CDR2 SYGAGN. The CDR3 consists of 15 residues. CDR3 bases read: TGTGCCAGCAGTCTGGGGAGTGCAAACACCGGG. Translated, it gives CASSLGSANTG. The whole CDR3 is CASSLGSANTGQLYF.

A few counts support this clone. Gene names are the mouse ones. CDR3 loop: CASSRGGQSSYEQYF. The DNA read from the CDR3 is TGTGCTAGCAGTAGAGGGGGACAAAGCTCCTAT. J is TRBJ2-7 and V is TRBV17, with D maybe TRBD1 (6 bases). The CDR3 is cut off 4 residues early in the read; its end comes from the germline J gene. Trimming cost V 1 base and J 0 bases, with 10 bases left between them. Germline CDR1 and CDR2: MNHDT and YYDKIL. The CDR3 consists of 15 residues. Full variable domain (remainder filled in from reference TRBV17 and TRBJ2-7): DTTVKQNPRYKLARVGKPVNLICSQTMNHDTMYWYQKKPNQAPKLLLFYYDKILNREADTFEKFQSSRPNNSFCSLYIGSAGLEYSAMYLCASSRGGQSSYEQYFGPGTRLTVL.

Comment on this clone: The listed genes are named as in mouse. CDR3 in amino acids: CASSQDWGGADYAEQFF. Incomplete CDR3 DNA: TGTGCCAGCAGCCAAGACTGGGGGGGCGCGGACTATGCT. The chain carries TRBV5 and TRBJ2-1; 10 positions match TRBD2. The CDR3 end falls 4 residues outside the read, so it is completed with the germline J gene. The CDR3 consists of 17 residues. Germline CDR1 reads LGHNA; CDR2 reads YNLKQL (reference sequence). V was clipped by 0 bases and J by 2 bases; unmatched bases: 4.

A remark on this clone: The gene names here belong to mouse. The observed sequence ends 4 residues before the CDR3 terminus, with the missing tail filled in from the germline J gene. The V gene is TRBV31, the J gene TRBJ2-3, with 10 bases matching TRBD2. This CDR3 has 14 amino acids. With V trimmed by 5 bases and J by 4 bases, 6 bases remained unmatched. Germline V gives CDR1 GKSSPN, CDR2 SITVG. CDR3 amino acids: CAWLDWGAPETLYF. The CDR3 bases that were read are TGTGCCTGGTTAGACTGGGGGGCGCCAGAA.